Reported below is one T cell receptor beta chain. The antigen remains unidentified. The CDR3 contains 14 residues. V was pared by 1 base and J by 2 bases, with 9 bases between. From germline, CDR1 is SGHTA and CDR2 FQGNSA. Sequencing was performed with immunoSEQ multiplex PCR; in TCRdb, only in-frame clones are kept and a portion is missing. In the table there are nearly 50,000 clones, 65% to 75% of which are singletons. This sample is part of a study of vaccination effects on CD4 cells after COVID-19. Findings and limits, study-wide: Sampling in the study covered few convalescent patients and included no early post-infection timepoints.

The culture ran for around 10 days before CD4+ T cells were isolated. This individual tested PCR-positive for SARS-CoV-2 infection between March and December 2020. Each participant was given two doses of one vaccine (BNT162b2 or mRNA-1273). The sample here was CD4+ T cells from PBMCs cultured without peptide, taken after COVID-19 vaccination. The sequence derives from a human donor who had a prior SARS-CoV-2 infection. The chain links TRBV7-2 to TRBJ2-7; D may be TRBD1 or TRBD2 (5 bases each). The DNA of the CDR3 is TGTGCCAGCAGCTTAGATGAGGGACCCTACGAGCAGTACTTC. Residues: CASSLDEGPYEQYF.